Below, one TCR beta chain is given with its context. The specificity of this receptor is unknown. One base away there is no much larger clone; base qualities are not given. Participants in the prospective study were aged roughly 18 to 100 years, lived in about two dozen United States geographic areas, and enrolled through a virtual design. To assign participants to cohorts, the prospective study relied on clinical history that participants themselves reported in a screening survey and a study questionnaire. For ImmuneRACE Cohort 3, a participant was defined as recovered based on two consecutive negative NP/OP PCR tests, clearance by a healthcare professional, or resolution of symptoms. In the prospective study, whole blood, serum and a nasopharyngeal or oropharyngeal swab were collected from each participant by mobile phlebotomists. Prospective study participants could optionally give additional blood draws and questionnaires over an approximately 2-month period. Prospective study blood samples were shipped either frozen or at room temperature before DNA extraction.

TCRbeta CDR3 regions were amplified from genomic DNA by means of the immunoSEQ Assay, a bias-controlled multiplex PCR. Per the source publication's procedure: The number of nucleated cells in each sample was estimated from the amplification of reference gene primers within the assay. To quantify the absolute abundance of each unique TCRbeta CDR3 rearrangement, sequence reads were collapsed and filtered. Productive Simpson clonality was computed per sample as the square root of Simpson's diversity index over productive rearrangements. This immuneACCESS table, as held by TCRdb, lists in-frame sequences with V and J called but not all clones. Of the missing ones, under half trace to an unresolved V gene in checked studies; the others have no known cause. V and J calls and clone size are as listed in that table; D and trimming were resolved from the DNA. The sample table lists 200,000 to 300,000 clones, around nine tenths of them with a count of one. About 2.6% of the sample rests with the top ten.

The source of the sample is a study of blood T cell repertoires in COVID-19 (dated by TCRdb to 2019 to 2021). With regard to the full study: Collaborator samples came from the United States, Italy and Spain and covered acute and convalescent phases of COVID-19. A freely available public database, intended as a resource for researchers studying the immune response to SARS-CoV-2, is where the repertoires were released. A de-identified subject ID, COVID-19 status, age in years and sex were almost always included in the sample metadata. The samples were drawn from the first 160 participants of the ongoing ImmuneRACE study and from roughly 1,300 subjects provided by 6 global collaborators. Where available, HLA class I and class II types were taken from metadata supplied by the sample provider and were not determined by assay-based typing. The prospective study material was composed of cDNA or gDNA derived from T cells, B-cell-depleted T cells, or PBMCs. Subjects who had been exposed to COVID-19, were actively infected with it, or had recovered from it provided the deeply sampled blood TCRbeta repertoires that made up the dataset. Summary of the overall study and its limitations: The amount of clinical and demographic metadata varied by source and participant and was provided uncurated.

Taken from cysteine to phenylalanine, the CDR3 has 14 residues. Only the CDR3 portion is preserved as DNA: 42 bases, with reading frame beginning at the first base. The junction carries 7 bases between V and J, which are trimmed by 1 base and 4 bases respectively. CDR1 MNHEY and CDR2 SVGAGI are derived from the germline V gene. In this chain, TRBV6-5 is recombined with TRBJ2-2, and perhaps TRBD1 as D gene, on 6 matching bases. The source of this sequence is a woman aged 18-30 years who had recovered from COVID-19. Sequences were obtained from PBMCs or T cells enriched from blood (not recorded which). The bases read TGTGCCAGCAGTTACTTGACAGGCACCGGGGAGCTGTTTTTT. Its protein reads: CASSYLTGTGELFF.